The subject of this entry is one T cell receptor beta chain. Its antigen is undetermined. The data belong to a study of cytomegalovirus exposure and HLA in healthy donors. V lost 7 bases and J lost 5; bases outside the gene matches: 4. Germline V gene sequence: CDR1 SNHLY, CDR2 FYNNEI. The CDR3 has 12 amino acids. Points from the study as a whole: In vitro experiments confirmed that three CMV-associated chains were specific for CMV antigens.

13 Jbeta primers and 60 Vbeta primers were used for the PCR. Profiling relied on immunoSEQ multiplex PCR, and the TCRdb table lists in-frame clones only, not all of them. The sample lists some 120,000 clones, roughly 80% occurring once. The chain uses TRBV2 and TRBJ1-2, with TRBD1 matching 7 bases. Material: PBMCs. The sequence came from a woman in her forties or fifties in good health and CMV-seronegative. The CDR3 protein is CASKATGYGYTF. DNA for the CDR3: TGTGCCAGCAAGGCGACAGGGTATGGCTACACCTTC.